This T cell receptor beta chain was sequenced during a study of blood T cell repertoires in COVID-19 (dated by TCRdb to 2018 to 2020). Background on the whole study: Samples covering the acute and convalescent phases of COVID-19 were provided by collaborators in the United States, Italy and Spain. The repertoires were released in a freely available public database intended as a resource for research on the immune response to SARS-CoV-2. The samples were drawn from the first 160 participants of the ongoing ImmuneRACE study and from some 1,300 subjects provided by 6 global collaborators. Where HLA class I and class II types were available, the types were taken from metadata supplied by the sample provider, not from assay-based typing. Subjects who had been exposed to COVID-19, were actively infected with it, or had recovered from it provided the deeply sampled blood TCRbeta repertoires that made up the dataset. The material from the prospective study consisted of cDNA or gDNA derived from T cells, B-cell-depleted T cells, or PBMCs. Sample metadata almost always included a de-identified subject ID, COVID-19 status, age in years and sex. Points the paper makes about the study in general: How much clinical and demographic metadata was included differed by source and by participant, and the metadata was provided uncurated.

Worth noting for this clone: The clone's antigen remains unknown. The sample holds no much larger clone one base away, and base qualities are not on file.

One collaborating source in Seattle enrolled patients while the patients were actively infected and followed the patients over time throughout the course of disease. The collaborating institutions used their own protocols to collect whole blood in K2EDTA tubes. For TCRbeta analysis, collaborators shipped samples as frozen whole blood, isolated PBMCs, or DNA extracted from either of those sample types. The CDR3 covers 14 residues, taking in both the cysteine and the phenylalanine. Only CDR3 DNA remains: 42 bases, in frame from the first base. V is pruned by 5 bases and J by 4 bases, leaving 4 bases of the junction without a gene match. As encoded in the germline V gene (reference sequence), CDR1 is LGHDT while CDR2 is YNNKEL. TCRbeta CDR3 regions were amplified from genomic DNA by means of the immunoSEQ Assay, a bias-controlled multiplex PCR. As for the authors' bioinformatics: Nucleated cell counts per sample were estimated from amplification of reference gene primers within the assay. Sequence reads were collapsed and filtered to measure the absolute abundance of every unique TCRbeta CDR3 rearrangement. For each sample, productive Simpson clonality was calculated by taking the square root of Simpson's diversity index across productive rearrangements. The table was pulled from immuneACCESS by TCRdb, which kept in-frame rearrangements only. Such tables lose some clones; where checked, under half of the loss comes from unresolved V genes, and the rest has no known cause. The D gene and trimming were derived from the DNA, and the V and J assignments and clone size from that table. This sample comprises 350,000 to 450,000 clones, about 89% of them detected only once. The top ten hold around 1.5% of the sample.

Input material: peripheral blood. The chain is made from TRBV3-1 (or the pseudogene TRBV3-2) and TRBJ1-4, with TRBD1 identical over 7 junction bases. This receptor was obtained from a woman in her forties with COVID-19, enrolled during active disease. Here is the DNA: TGTGCCAGCAGCGACAGGGCAAATAATGAAAAACTGTTTTTT. This translates into CASSDRANNEKLFF.